Shown below are 10 T cell receptor beta chains from a single sample sequenced in a study of radiotherapy plus CTLA-4 blockade in lung cancer. Produced via immunoSEQ multiplex PCR; TCRdb's table is partial and in-frame only. This sample yields 65,000 to 70,000 clones, of which roughly 85% are seen a single time; about 9.1% belongs to the top ten. The input for sequencing was peripheral blood, taken from a patient treated with radiotherapy plus ipilimumab. These receptors came from a human donor with non-small cell lung cancer who had a complete response to radiotherapy plus ipilimumab.

The chain is built from TRBV14 and TRBJ2-3; 13 bases align to TRBD2. The germline V gene has CDR1 SGHDN and CDR2 FVKESK. This CDR3 spans 15 amino acids. Trimming removed 4 bases from V and 5 bases from J; junction bases left unmatched: 3. Here the CDR3 DNA reads TGTGCCAGCAGCCGCGGACTAGCGGGGGTAGATACGCAGTATTTT. Its protein is CASSRGLAGVDTQYF.

The table lists this clone with a count of one. The chain links TRBV28 to TRBJ2-3; 10 bases agree with TRBD2. The germline V gene has CDR1 MDHEN and CDR2 SYDVKM. This CDR3 is 14 amino acids long. The J segment lost 4 bases and the V segment lost 6 bases, leaving 4 bases of the junction unmatched. The CDR3 nucleotides are TGTGCCAGCAGAGCGGGAGGGGGGGCAGATACGCAGTATTTT. Translated, it gives CASRAGGGADTQYF.

This clone was found once. The chain is built from TRBV7-9 and TRBJ2-2; D unclear. CDR3 length equals 11 residues. CDR1 is SEHNR, CDR2 FQNEAQ, per germline (reference sequence). Trimming removed 5 bases at V and 6 bases at J, with 4 bases between. CDR3 residues: CASSRAGELFF. The CDR3 DNA is TGTGCCAGCAGCCGGGCCGGGGAGCTGTTTTTT.

V and J are TRBV6-5 and TRBJ1-4; D may be TRBD1 (6 bases). CDR3 length: 15 residues. Germline loops: CDR1 MNHEY, CDR2 SVGAGI. Deletions cut 0 bases from V and 5 bases from J, with 10 bases between. Written as DNA, the CDR3 is TGTGCCAGCAGTTACTCGGACAGACGGAATGAAAAACTGTTTTTT. This sequence encodes CASSYSDRRNEKLFF.

The rearrangement links TRBV27 to TRBJ2-7, with 8 bases that match TRBD1. The germline CDR1 and CDR2 sequences are MNHEY and SMNVEV (reference sequence). The V and J ends lost 2 bases and 7 bases, in that order; junction bases with no gene match: 13. The CDR3 has 16 residues. CDR3 protein: CASSLVRGQGLYEQYV. The CDR3 DNA sequence: TGTGCCAGCAGTTTAGTCAGAGGACAGGGATTGTATGAGCAGTACGTC.

CDR3 amino acids: CASSIQGAGETQYF. In DNA form, the CDR3 reads TGCGCCAGCAGCATACAGGGGGCAGGGGAGACCCAGTACTTC. The chain is built from TRBV5-1 and TRBJ2-5; 9 positions agree with TRBD1. This CDR3 region has 14 residues. Germline-derived CDR1 and CDR2 are SGHRS and YFSETQ. The ends lost 4 bases at V and 5 bases at J; junction bases unmatched: 6.

The V and J genes are TRBV11-2 and TRBJ2-1; tentatively, D is TRBD2 (6 bases). CDR1 and CDR2 from the germline V gene are SGHAT and FQNNGV. The V end was cut by 0 bases, the J end by 11 bases, with 11 bases between. The CDR3 runs to 13 residues. The CDR3 reads CASSLELAAQQFF. The CDR3 DNA is TGTGCCAGCAGCTTAGAACTAGCTGCACAGCAGTTCTTC.

This rearrangement joins TRBV11-2 to TRBJ1-3, with unresolved D. Germline V gene lookup returns CDR1 SGHAT and CDR2 FQNNGV. CDR3 size: 13 residues. The V end was cut by 2 bases, the J end by 4 bases, with 6 bases between. The CDR3 DNA reads TGTGCCAGCAGCTTATCCAGCGGAAACACCATATATTTT. Residues: CASSLSSGNTIYF.

This clone was seen a handful of times. The V call is TRBV6-5, the J call TRBJ2-6; D unresolved. The CDR3 is 15 amino acids. CDR1 MNHEY and CDR2 SVGAGI come from the germline V gene. V lost 10 bases to trimming and J lost 0 bases, with 13 bases between them. CDR3 protein: CAISPVVSGANVLTF. The CDR3 DNA sequence: TGTGCCATCTCGCCGGTGGTCTCTGGGGCCAACGTCCTGACTTTC.

The chain has TRBV5-4 and TRBJ1-4; D gene unclear. The CDR3 covers 15 residues. The V gene lost 4 bases and the J gene lost 2 bases, with 12 bases spanning the gap. Germline V CDR1 and CDR2: SGHNT, YYREEE (reference sequence). The CDR3 sequence: CASSLPGRTNEKLFF. CDR3 bases: TGTGCCAGCAGCCTGCCGGGTCGGACTAATGAAAAACTGTTTTTT.